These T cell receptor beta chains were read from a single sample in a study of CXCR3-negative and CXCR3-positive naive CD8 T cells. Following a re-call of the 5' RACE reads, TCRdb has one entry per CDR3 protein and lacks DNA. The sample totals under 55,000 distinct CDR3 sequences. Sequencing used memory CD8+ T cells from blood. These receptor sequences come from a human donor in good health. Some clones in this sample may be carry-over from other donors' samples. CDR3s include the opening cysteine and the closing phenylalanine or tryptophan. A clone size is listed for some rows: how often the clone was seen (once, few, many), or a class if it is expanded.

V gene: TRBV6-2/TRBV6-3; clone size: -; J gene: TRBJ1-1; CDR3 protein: CASSRPQGLEAFF
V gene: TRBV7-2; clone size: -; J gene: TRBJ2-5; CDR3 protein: CASSDPTGWGETQYF
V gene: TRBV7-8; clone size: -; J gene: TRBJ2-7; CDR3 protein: CASSHPDTGHWGQYF
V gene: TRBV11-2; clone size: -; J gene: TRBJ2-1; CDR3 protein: CASSPNPPARSYNEQFF
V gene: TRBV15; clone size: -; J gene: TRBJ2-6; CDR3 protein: CATSLDRRSGANVLTF
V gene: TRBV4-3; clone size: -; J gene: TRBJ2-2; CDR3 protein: CASGRGADGTTGELFF
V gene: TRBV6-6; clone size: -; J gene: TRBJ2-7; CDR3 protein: CASSYAGEGSYEQYF
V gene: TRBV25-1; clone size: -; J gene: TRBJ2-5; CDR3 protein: CASSDSVLSGTQYF
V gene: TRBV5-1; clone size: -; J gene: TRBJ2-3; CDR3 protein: CASTHDRGTDTQYF
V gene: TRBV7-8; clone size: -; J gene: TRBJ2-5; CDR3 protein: CASSLPRGDQETQYF
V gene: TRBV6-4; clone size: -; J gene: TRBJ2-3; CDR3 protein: CASSEWGQGDTDTQYF
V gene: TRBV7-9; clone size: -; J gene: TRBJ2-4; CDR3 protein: CASSLEARRAKNIQYF
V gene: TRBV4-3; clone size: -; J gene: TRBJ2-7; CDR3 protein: CASSQDRESSYEQYF
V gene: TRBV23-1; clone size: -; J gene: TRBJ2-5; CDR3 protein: CASSQRGPWTDTGEETQYF
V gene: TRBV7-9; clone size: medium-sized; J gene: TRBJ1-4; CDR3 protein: CASSSVGEEEKLFF
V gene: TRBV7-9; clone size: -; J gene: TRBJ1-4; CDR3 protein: CASSPPDRGRDEKLFF
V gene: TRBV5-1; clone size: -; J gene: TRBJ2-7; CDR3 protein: CASSLGGGYEQYF
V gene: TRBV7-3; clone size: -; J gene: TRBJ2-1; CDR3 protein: CASSPSLTGGLSEQFF
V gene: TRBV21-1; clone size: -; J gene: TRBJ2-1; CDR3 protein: CASTGQGNEQFF
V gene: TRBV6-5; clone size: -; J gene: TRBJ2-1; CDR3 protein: CASSYRRGAGDEQFF
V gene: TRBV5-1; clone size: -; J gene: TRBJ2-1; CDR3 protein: CASRVYGQSNNEQFF
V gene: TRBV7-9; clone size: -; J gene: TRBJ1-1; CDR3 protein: CASSPGQGEAFF
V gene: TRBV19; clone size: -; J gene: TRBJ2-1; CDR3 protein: CASSTATSIYEQFF
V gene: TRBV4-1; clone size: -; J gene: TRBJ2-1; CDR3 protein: CASSQAAGVVYNEQFF
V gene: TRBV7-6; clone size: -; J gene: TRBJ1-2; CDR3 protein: CASSPDWNYGYTF
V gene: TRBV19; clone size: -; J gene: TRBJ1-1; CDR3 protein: CASSLANTEAFF
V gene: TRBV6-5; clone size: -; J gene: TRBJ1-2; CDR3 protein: CASSLTGDGYTF
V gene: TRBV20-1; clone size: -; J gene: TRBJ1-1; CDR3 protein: CSARGGRDTEAFF
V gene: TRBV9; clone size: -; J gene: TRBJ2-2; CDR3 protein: CASSAGGTGELFF
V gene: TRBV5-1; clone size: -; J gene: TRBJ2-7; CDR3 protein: CASSTVAYEQYF
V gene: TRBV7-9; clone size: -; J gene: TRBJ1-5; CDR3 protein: CASSCQIYSNQPQHF
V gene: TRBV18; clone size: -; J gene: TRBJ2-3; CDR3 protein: CASSPRGTDSTDTQYF
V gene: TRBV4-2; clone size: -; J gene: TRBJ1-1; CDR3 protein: CASSQEAGGTEAFF
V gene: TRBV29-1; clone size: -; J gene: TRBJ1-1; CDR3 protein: CSLHDRTNTEAFF
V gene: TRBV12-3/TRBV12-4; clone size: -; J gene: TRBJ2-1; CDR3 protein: CASSLGTNNEQFF
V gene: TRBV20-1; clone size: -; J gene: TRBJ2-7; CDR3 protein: CSAEGRELGYEQYF
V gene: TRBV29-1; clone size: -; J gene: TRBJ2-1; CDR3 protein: CSVEGLGYAGQFF
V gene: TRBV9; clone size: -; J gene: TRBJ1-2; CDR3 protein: CASSASTDYYGYTF
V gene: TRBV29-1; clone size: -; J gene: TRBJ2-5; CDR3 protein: CSIGASGETQYF
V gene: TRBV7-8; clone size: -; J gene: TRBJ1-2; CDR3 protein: CASSPHIGDYGYTF
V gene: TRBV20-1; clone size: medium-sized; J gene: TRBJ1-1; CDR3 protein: CSAILPTSTTEAFF
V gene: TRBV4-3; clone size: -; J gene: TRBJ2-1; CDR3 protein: CASSQVDGGLYNEQFF
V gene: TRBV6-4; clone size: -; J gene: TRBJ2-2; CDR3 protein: CASSASAGVYTGELFF
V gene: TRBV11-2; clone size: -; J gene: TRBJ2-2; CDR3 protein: CASGDGTGELFF
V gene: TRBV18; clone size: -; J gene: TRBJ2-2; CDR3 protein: CASSQRTEPNTGELFF
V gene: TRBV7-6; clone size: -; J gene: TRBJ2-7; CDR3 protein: CASNSGTSDTYEQYF
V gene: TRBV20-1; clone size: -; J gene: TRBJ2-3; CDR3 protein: CSASFSGGAADTQYF
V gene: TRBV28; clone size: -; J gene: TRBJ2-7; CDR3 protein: CASSLGSSYEQYF
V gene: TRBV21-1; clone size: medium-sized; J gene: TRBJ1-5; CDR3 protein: CASSKANFLNNQPQHF
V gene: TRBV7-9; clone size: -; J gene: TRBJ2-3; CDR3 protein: CASSFFGLSSGTDTQYF
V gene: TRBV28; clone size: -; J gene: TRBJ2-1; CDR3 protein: CASIRAGAGNEQFF
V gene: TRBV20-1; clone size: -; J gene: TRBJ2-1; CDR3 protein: CSARDVLESYNEQFF
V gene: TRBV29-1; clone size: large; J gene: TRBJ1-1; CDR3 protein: CSVRDREGAEAFF